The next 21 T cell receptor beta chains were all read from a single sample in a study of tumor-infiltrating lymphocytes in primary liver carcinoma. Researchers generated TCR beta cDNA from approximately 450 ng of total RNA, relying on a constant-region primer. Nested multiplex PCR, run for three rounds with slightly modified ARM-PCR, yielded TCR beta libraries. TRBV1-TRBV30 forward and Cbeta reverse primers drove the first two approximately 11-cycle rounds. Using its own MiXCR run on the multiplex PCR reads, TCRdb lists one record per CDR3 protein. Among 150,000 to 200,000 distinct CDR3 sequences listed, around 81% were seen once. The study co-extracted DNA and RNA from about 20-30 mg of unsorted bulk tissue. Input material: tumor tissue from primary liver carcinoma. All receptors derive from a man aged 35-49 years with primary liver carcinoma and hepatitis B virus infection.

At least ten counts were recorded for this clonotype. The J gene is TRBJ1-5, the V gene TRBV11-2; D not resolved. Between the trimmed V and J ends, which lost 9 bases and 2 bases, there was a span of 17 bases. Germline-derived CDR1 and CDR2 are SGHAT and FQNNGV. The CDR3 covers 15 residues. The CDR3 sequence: CASLFETRGNQPQHF. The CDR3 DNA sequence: TGTGCCAGTTTATTTGAGACAAGGGGCAATCAGCCCCAGCATTTT.

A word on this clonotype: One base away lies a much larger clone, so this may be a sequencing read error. The chain's CDR3 is CASSLSTSPRYSEQFF. The CDR3 DNA reads as TGTGCCAGCAGCTTGTCAACCAGCCCTAGGTACAGTGAGCAGTTCTTC. V and J are TRBV5-4 and TRBJ2-1; D gene uncertain. Germline lookup yields CDR1 SGHNT and CDR2 YYREEE (reference sequence). The CDR3 contains 16 residues.

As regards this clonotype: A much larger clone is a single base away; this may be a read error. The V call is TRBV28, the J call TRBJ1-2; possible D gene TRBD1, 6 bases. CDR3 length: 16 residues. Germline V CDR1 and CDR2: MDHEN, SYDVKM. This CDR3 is CASGGTTREPDYGYIF. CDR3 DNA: TGTGCCAGCGGGGGGACAACCAGAGAACCAGACTATGGCTACATCTTC.

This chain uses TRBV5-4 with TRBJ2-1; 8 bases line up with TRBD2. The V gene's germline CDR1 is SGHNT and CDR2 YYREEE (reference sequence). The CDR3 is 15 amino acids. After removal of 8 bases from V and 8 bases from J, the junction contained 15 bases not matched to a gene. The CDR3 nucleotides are TGTGCCAGAAGTCTCGTCGGGGGGGGTTACGATGAGCAGTTCTTC. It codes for CARSLVGGGYDEQFF. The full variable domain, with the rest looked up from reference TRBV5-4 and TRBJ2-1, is ETGVTQSPTHLIKTRGQQVTLRCSSQSGHNTVSWYQQALGQGPQFIFQYYREEENGRGNFPPRFSGLQFPNYSSELNVNALELDDSALYLCARSLVGGGYDEQFFGPGTRLTVL.

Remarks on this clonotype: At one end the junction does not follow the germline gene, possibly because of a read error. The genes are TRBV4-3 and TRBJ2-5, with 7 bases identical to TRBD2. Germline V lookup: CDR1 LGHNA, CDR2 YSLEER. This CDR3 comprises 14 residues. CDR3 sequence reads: CASNQNWGGEAQYF. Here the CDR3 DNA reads TGCGCTAGCAACCAAAACTGGGGGGGGGAGGCCCAGTACTTC.

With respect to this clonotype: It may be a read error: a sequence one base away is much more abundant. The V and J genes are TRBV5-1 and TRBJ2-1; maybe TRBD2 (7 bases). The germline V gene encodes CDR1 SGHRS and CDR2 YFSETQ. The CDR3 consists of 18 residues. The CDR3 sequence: CASNLGVGGRSRYNEQFF. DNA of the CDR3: TGCGCCAGCAACTTGGGGGTCGGGGGGCGCTCGAGGTACAATGAGCAGTTCTTC.

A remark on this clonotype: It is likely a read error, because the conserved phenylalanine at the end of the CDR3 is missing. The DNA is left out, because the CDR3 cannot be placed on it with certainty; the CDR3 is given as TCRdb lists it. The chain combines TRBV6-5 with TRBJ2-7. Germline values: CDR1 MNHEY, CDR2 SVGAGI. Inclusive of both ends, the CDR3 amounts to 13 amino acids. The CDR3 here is CASSSLSSYEQYL.

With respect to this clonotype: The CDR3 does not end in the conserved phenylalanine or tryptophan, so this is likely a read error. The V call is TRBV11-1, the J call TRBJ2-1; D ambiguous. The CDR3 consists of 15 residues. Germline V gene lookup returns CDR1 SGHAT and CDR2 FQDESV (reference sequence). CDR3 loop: CAGSFQEPLDNEQFI. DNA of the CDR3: TGTGCCGGCAGCTTCCAGGAACCGCTGGACAATGAGCAGTTCATC.

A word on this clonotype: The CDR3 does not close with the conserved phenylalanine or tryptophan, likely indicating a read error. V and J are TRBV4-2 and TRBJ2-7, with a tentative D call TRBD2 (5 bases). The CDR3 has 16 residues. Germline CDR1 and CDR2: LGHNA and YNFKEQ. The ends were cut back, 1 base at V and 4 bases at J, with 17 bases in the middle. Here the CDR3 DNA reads TGTGCCAGCAGCCAAGGAACGGACTCAAGAGGTTACGAGCAGTACTAC. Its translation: CASSQGTDSRGYEQYY.

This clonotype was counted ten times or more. The CDR3 loop reads CASSPGTGAHEQYF. CDR3 in DNA: TGTGCCAGCAGCCCGGGGACAGGGGCCCACGAGCAGTACTTC. J is TRBJ2-7 and V is TRBV7-9; 10 bases fit TRBD1. The germline CDR1 and CDR2 sequences are SEHNR and FQNEAQ (reference sequence). V lost 5 bases, J lost 5 bases, and 6 bases stayed unmatched. The CDR3 consists of 14 residues. Combining the CDR3 with reference TRBV7-9 and TRBJ2-7 gives the whole variable domain DTGVSQNPRHKITKRGQNVTFRCDPISEHNRLYWYRQTLGQGPEFLTYFQNEAQLEKSRLLSDRFSAERPKGSFSTLEIQRTEQGDSAMYLCASSPGTGAHEQYFGPGTRLTVT.

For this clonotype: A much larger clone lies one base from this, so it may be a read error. CDR3 DNA sequence: TGTGCCAGGAGCTTAACGGGGGAGCAGGCAAACATTCAGTACTTC. Amino acid sequence: CARSLTGEQANIQYF. The rearrangement joins TRBV7-3 to TRBJ2-4; a weak D match, TRBD2 (6 bases). CDR3 length equals 15 residues. In germline, CDR1 is SGHTA, CDR2 FQGTGA.

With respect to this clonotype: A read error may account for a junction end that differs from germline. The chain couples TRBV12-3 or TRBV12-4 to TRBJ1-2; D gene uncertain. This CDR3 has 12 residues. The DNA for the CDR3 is TGTGCCAGCAGTCTGGCTGGATATGGCTATACCTTC. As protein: CASSLAGYGYTF.

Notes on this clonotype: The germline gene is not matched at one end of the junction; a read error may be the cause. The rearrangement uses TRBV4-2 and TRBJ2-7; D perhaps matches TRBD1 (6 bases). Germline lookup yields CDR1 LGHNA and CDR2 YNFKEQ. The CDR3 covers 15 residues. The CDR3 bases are TGTGCCAGCAGTCAAGATTGCGTGAGGGACAACGAGCAGAACTTC. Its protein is CASSQDCVRDNEQNF.

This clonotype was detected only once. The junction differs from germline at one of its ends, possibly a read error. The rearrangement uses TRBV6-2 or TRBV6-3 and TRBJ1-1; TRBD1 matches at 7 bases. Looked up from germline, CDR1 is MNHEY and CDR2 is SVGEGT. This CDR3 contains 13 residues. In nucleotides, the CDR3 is TGTGCCAGCAATCGACAGGGTTACACAGAAGCTTTCTTT. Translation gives CASNRQGYTEAFF.

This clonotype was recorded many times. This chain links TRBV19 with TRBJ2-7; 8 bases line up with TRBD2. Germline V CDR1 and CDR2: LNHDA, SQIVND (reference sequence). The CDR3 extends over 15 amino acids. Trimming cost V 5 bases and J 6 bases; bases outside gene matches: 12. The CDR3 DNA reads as TGTGCCAGTAGTTCCGGTGGGACTAGTATTTTCGAGCAGTACTTC. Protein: CASSSGGTSIFEQYF.

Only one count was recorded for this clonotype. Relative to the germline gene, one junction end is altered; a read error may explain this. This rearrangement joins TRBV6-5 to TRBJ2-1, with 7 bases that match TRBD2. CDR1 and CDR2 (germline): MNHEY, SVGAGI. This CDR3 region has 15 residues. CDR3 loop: CGSRSSGKAYNEQFF. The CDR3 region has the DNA TGTGGCAGCAGGTCCAGCGGGAAAGCCTACAATGAACAGTTCTTC.

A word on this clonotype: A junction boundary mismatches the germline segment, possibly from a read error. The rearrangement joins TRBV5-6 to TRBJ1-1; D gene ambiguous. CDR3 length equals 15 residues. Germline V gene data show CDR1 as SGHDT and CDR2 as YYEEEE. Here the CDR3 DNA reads TGTTCCAGCAGCTCTCCGGGCCTTATTCCCACTGAAGCTTTCTTT. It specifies CSSSSPGLIPTEAFF. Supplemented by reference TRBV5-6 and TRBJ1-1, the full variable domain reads DAGVTQSPTHLIKTRGQQVTLRCSPKSGHDTVSWYQQALGQGPQFIFQYYEEEERQRGNFPDRFSGHQFPNYSSELNVNALLLGDSALYLCSSSSPGLIPTEAFFGQGTRLTVV.

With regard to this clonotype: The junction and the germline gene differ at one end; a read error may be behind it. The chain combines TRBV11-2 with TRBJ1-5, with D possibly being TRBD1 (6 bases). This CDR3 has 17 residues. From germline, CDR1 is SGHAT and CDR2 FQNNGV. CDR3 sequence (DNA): TGTGCCAGCAACTTAGTAGGGGTAACAGGGAGTAATCAGCCCCAGCAGTTT. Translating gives CASNLVGVTGSNQPQQF.

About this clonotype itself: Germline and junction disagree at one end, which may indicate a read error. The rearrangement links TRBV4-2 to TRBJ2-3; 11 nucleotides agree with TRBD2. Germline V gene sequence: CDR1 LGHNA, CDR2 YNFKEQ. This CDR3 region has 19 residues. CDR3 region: CVSSQLVAGGPVGADTQYF. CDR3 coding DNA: TGTGTCAGCAGCCAATTGGTAGCGGGAGGGCCGGTTGGGGCAGATACGCAGTATTTT.

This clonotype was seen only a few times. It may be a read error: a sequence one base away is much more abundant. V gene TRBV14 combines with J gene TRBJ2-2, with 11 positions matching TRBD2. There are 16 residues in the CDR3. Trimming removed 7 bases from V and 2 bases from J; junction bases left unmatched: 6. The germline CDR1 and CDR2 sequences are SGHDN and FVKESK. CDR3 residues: CASNQTSGINTGELFF. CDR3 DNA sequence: TGTGCCAGCAACCAGACTAGCGGGATAAACACCGGGGAGCTGTTTTTT.

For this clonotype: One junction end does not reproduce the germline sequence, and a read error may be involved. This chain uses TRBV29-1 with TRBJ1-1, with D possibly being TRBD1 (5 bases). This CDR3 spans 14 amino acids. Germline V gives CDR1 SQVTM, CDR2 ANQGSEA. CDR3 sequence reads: CGVHLAQGGSEAFF. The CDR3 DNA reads TGCGGCGTCCACCTAGCTCAGGGAGGTAGTGAAGCTTTCTTT.